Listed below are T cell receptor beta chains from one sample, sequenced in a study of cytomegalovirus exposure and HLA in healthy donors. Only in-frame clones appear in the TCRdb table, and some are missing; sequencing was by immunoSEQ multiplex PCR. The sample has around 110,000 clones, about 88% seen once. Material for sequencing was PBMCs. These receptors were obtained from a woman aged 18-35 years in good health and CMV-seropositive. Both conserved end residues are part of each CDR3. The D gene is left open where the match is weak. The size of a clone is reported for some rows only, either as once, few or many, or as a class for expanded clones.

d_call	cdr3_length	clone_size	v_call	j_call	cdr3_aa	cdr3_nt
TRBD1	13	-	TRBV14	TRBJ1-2	CASNNRGDYGYTF	TGTGCCAGCAACAACAGGGGGGACTATGGCTACACCTTC
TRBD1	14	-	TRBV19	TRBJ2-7	CASSIRTGDYEQYF	TGTGCCAGTAGTATCCGGACAGGGGACTACGAGCAGTACTTC
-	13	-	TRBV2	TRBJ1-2	CASTGGGLYGYTF	TGTGCCAGCACCGGGGGGGGGCTATATGGCTACACCTTC
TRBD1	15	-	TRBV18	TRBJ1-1	CASSPGGQGSTEAFF	TGTGCCAGCTCACCGGGAGGACAGGGGAGCACTGAAGCTTTCTTT
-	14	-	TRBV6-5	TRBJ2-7	CASSYVEGAHEQYF	TGTGCCAGCAGTTACGTGGAGGGGGCCCACGAGCAGTACTTC
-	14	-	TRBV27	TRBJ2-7	CASSLGGTLYEQYF	TGTGCCAGCAGTTTGGGGGGTACCCTCTACGAGCAGTACTTC
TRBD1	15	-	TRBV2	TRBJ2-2	CASRRDRGWTGELFF	TGTGCCAGCAGGCGGGACAGGGGATGGACCGGGGAGCTGTTTTTT
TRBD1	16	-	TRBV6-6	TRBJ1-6	CASSQRTGRTNSPLHF	TGTGCCAGCAGTCAGCGGACAGGGAGGACAAATTCACCCCTCCACTTT
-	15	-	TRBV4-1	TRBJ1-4	CASSHRGRSNEKLFF	TGCGCCAGCAGCCACCGGGGGAGGTCTAATGAAAAACTGTTTTTT
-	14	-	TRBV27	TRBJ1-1	CASSFSVVATEAFF	TGTGCCAGCAGTTTTTCAGTTGTGGCCACTGAAGCTTTCTTT
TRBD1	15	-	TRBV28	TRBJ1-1	CASSLGGQGNTEAFF	TGTGCCAGCAGTTTGGGGGGACAGGGGAACACTGAAGCTTTCTTT
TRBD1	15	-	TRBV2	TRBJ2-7	CASADRGVRSYEQYF	TGTGCCAGCGCTGACAGGGGGGTCCGCTCCTACGAGCAGTACTTC
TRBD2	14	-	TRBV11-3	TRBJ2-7	CASSPVGTSVEQYF	TGTGCCAGCAGCCCAGTTGGGACTAGCGTCGAGCAGTACTTC
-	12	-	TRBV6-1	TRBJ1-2	CASSDGGYGYTF	TGTGCCAGCAGTGATGGAGGATATGGCTACACCTTC
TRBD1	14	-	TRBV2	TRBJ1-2	CASRAYRGQDGYTF	TGTGCCAGCAGGGCATACAGGGGGCAGGATGGCTACACCTTC
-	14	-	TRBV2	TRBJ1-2	CASSPIGGADGYTF	TGTGCCAGCAGTCCCATTGGGGGGGCTGATGGCTACACCTTC
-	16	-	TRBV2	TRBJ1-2	CASSTGQPSANYGYTF	TGTGCCAGCAGTACTGGACAGCCATCAGCTAACTATGGCTACACCTTC
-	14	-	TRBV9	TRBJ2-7	CASSVVQEGGEQYF	TGTGCCAGCAGCGTAGTCCAGGAAGGGGGCGAGCAGTACTTC
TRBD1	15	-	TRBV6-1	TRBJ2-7	CASSETGTGSYEQYF	TGTGCCAGCAGTGAGACCGGGACAGGGTCCTACGAGCAGTACTTC
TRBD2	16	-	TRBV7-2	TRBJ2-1	CASSSRGSGGYNEQFF	TGTGCCAGCAGCTCCCGGGGTAGCGGGGGGTACAATGAGCAGTTCTTC
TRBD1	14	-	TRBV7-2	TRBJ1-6	CASSYRGSDSPLHF	TGTGCCAGCAGCTACAGGGGTTCGGATTCACCCCTCCACTTT
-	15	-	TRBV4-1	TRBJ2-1	CASSQDRRGSNEQFF	TGCGCCAGCAGCCAAGATAGAAGAGGATCCAATGAGCAGTTCTTC
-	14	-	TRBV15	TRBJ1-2	CATSRDLRNYGYTF	TGTGCCACCAGCAGAGATCTCAGGAACTATGGCTACACCTTC
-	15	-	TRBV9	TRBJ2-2	CASSEDRTNAGELFF	TGTGCCAGCAGCGAGGACAGAACTAACGCCGGGGAGCTGTTTTTT
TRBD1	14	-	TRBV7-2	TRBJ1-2	CASSQTGGGDGYTF	TGTGCCAGCAGCCAAACAGGGGGCGGGGATGGCTACACCTTC
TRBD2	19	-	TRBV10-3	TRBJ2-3	CAISDGLAGASIDTDTQYF	TGTGCCATCAGTGACGGACTAGCGGGGGCCTCGATTGACACAGATACGCAGTATTTT
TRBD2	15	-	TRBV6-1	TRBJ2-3	CASSGGGALGDTQYF	TGTGCCAGCAGTGGCGGGGGGGCCTTGGGAGATACGCAGTATTTT
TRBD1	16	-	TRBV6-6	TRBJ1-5	CASSSDRGFGNQPQHF	TGTGCCAGCAGTAGCGACAGGGGGTTTGGCAATCAGCCCCAGCATTTT
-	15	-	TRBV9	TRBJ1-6	CASSVGTDGNSPLHF	TGTGCCAGCAGCGTAGGGACAGATGGTAATTCACCCCTCCACTTT
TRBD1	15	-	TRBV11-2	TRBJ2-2	CASSWYRGSTGELFF	TGTGCCAGCAGCTGGTACAGGGGAAGCACCGGGGAGCTGTTTTTT
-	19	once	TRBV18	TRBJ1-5	CASSRGGLPIPDSNQPQHF	TGTGCCAGCTCACGCGGAGGCCTTCCTATACCGGATAGCAATCAGCCCCAGCATTTT
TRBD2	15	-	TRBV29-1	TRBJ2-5	CSVEGQAGVQETQYF	TGCAGCGTCGAGGGACAAGCGGGGGTCCAAGAGACCCAGTACTTC
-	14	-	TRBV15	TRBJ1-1	CATSRDLAGPEAFF	TGTGCCACCAGCAGAGATCTTGCGGGCCCCGAAGCTTTCTTT
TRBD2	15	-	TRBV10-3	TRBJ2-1	CATAPTSGGAREQFF	TGTGCCACCGCCCCTACTAGCGGGGGGGCCCGGGAGCAGTTCTTC
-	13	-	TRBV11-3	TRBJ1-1	CASSLDRGTEAFF	TGTGCCAGCAGCTTAGATAGGGGCACTGAAGCTTTCTTT
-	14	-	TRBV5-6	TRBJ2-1	CASSLVRGNNEQFF	TGTGCCAGCAGCTTGGTCAGGGGCAACAATGAGCAGTTCTTC
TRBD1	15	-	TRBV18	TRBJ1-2	CASSPPDRGGYGYTF	TGTGCCAGCTCACCACCGGACAGGGGTGGCTATGGCTACACCTTC